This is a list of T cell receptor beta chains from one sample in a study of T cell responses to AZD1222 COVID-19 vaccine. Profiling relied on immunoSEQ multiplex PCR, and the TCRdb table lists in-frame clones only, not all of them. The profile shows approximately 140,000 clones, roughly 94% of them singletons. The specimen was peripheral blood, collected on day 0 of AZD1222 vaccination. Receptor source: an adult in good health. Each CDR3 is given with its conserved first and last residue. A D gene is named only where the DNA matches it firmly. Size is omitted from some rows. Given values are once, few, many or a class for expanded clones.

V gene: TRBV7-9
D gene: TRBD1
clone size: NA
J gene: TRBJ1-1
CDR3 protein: CASSLAPDRGAFF
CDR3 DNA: TGTGCCAGCAGCTTAGCCCCCGACAGGGGAGCTTTCTTT

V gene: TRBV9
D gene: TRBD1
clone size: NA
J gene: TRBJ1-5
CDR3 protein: CASSVGQENQPQHF
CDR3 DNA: TGTGCCAGCAGCGTCGGACAGGAAAATCAGCCCCAGCATTTT

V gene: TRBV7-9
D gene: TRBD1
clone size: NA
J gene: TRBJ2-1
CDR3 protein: CASSSGTGADEQFF
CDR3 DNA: TGTGCCAGCAGCAGCGGGACAGGGGCTGATGAGCAGTTCTTC

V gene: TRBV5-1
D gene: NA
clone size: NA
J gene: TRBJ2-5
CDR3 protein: CASSQGTYQETQYF
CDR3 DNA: TGCGCCAGCAGCCAGGGGACCTACCAAGAGACCCAGTACTTC

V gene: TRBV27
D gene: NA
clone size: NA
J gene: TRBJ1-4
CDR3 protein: CASSFSAGVGEKLFF
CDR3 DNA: TGTGCCAGCAGTTTTTCGGCAGGGGTAGGAGAAAAACTGTTTTTT

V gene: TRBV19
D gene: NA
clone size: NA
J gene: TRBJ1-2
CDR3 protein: CASSDGVNYGYTF
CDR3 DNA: TGTGCCAGTAGTGACGGGGTGAACTATGGCTACACCTTC

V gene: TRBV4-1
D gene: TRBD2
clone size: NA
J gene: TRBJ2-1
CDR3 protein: CASSPRETSGSVYNEQFF
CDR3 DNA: TGCGCCAGCAGCCCCCGTGAGACTAGCGGGAGTGTTTACAATGAGCAGTTCTTC

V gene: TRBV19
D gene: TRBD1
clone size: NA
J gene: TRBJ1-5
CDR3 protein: CASSPRGRGPNQPQHF
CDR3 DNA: TGTGCCAGTAGTCCCCGGGGCAGGGGGCCCAATCAGCCCCAGCATTTT

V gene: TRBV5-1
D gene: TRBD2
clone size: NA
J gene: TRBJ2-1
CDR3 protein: CASSPSGTSGGAYNEQFF
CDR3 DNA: TGCGCCAGCAGCCCCTCTGGGACTAGCGGGGGGGCCTACAATGAGCAGTTCTTC

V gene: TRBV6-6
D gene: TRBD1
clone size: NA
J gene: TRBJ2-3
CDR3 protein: CASRSDRAADTQYF
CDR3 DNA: TGTGCCAGCAGATCGGACAGGGCGGCAGATACGCAGTATTTT

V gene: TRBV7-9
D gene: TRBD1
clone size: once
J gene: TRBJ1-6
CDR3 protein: CASSFGTGGRSPLHF
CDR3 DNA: TGTGCCAGCAGCTTCGGGACAGGGGGCCGGTCACCCCTCCACTTT

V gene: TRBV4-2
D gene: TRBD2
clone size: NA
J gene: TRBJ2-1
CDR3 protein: CASSQMTSGGPWVRLYNEQFF
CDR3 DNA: TGTGCCAGCAGCCAGATGACTAGCGGGGGGCCATGGGTTCGGCTCTACAATGAGCAGTTCTTC

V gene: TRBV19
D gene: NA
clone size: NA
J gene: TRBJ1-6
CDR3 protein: CASRSAGWDYNSPLHF
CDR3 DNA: TGTGCCAGTAGGAGTGCAGGATGGGACTATAATTCACCCCTCCACTTT

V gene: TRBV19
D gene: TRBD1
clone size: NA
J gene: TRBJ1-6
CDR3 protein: CASRDRDNSPLHF
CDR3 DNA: TGTGCCAGCAGAGACAGGGATAATTCACCCCTCCACTTT

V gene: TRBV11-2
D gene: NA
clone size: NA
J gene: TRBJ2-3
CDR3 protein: CASSLAGASTDTQYF
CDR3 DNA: TGTGCCAGCAGCTTAGCGGGGGCCTCCACAGATACGCAGTATTTT

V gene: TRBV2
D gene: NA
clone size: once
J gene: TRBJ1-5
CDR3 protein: CASNTEVSNQPQHF
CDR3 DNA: TGTGCCAGCAATACAGAGGTTAGCAATCAGCCCCAGCATTTT

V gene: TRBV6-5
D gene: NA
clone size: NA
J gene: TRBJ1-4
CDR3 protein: CASKQGWEKLFF
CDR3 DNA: TGTGCCAGCAAACAGGGTTGGGAAAAACTGTTTTTT

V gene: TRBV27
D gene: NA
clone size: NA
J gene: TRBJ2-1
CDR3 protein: CASSLLSSYNEQFF
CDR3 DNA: TGTGCCAGCAGTTTACTGAGCTCCTACAATGAGCAGTTCTTC

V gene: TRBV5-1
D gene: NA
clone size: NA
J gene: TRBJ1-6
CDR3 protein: CASSLLGLGSPLHF
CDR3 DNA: TGCGCCAGCAGCTTGTTGGGGCTCGGTTCACCCCTCCACTTT

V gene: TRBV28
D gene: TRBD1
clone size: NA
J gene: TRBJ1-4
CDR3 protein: CASRGQLATNEKLFF
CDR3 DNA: TGTGCCAGCAGGGGACAGTTGGCAACTAATGAAAAACTGTTTTTT

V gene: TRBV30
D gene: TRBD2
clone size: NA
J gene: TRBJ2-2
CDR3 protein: CAWSTSGYTGELFF
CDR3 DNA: TGTGCCTGGAGCACTAGCGGATACACCGGGGAGCTGTTTTTT

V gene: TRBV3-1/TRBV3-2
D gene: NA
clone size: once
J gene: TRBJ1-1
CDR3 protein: CASSQGRINTEAFF
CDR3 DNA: TGTGCCAGCAGCCAAGGACGGATAAACACTGAAGCTTTCTTT

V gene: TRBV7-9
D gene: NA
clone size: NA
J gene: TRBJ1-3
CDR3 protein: CASTPAGAGRGNTIYF
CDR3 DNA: TGTGCCAGCACCCCGGCCGGAGCAGGGAGAGGAAACACCATATATTTT

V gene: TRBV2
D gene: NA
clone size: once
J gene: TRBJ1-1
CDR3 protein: CASSVDRWDTEAFF
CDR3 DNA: TGTGCCAGCAGCGTAGACAGATGGGACACTGAAGCTTTCTTT

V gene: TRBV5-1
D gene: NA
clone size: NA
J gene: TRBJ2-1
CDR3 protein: CASSISFNEQFF
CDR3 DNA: TGCGCCAGCAGCATCAGTTTCAATGAGCAGTTCTTC

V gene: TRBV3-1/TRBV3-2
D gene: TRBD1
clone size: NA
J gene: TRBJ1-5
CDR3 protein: CASSHGTESNQPQHF
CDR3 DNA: TGTGCCAGCAGCCATGGGACAGAGTCTAATCAGCCCCAGCATTTT

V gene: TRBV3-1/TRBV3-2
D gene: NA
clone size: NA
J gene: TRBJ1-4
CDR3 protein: CASSRGAGTLGEKLFF
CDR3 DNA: TGTGCCAGCAGTCGCGGGGCCGGGACGTTGGGAGAAAAACTGTTTTTT

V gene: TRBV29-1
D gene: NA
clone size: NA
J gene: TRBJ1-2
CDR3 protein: CSVGTNYGYTF
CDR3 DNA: TGCAGCGTCGGGACAAACTATGGCTACACCTTC

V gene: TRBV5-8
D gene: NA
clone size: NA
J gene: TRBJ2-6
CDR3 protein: CASRYSGANVLTF
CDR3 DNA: TGTGCCAGCAGGTACTCTGGGGCCAACGTCCTGACTTTC

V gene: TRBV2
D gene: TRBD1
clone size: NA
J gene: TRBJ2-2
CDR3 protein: CASSLLGQLNTGELFF
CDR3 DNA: TGTGCCAGCAGTTTGTTGGGACAGCTGAACACCGGGGAGCTGTTTTTT

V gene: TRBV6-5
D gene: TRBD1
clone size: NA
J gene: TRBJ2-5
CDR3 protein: CASSYRDRVRETQYF
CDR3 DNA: TGTGCCAGCAGTTACCGGGACAGGGTCCGGGAGACCCAGTACTTC

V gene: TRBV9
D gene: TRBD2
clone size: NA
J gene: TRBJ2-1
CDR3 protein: CASSVGWTSGREEQFF
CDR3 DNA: TGTGCCAGCAGCGTAGGGTGGACTAGCGGGAGGGAGGAGCAGTTCTTC

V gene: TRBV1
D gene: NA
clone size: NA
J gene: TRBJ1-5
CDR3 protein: CTSSPSTAGASNQPQHF
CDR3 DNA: TGCACCAGCAGCCCCTCCACGGCGGGGGCTAGCAATCAGCCCCAGCATTTT

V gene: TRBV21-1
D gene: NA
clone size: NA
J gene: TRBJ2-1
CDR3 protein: CASSKAPRRTQFF
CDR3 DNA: TGTGCCAGCAGCAAAGCACCTCGACGGACGCAGTTCTTC

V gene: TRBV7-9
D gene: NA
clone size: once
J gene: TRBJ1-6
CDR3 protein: CASTLSGGSPLHF
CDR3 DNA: TGTGCCAGCACCCTAAGCGGGGGCTCACCCCTCCACTTT

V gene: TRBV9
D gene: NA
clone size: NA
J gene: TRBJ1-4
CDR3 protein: CASSARGVSGVYEKLFF
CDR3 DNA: TGTGCCAGCAGCGCCCGGGGGGTCTCGGGGGTTTATGAAAAACTGTTTTTT

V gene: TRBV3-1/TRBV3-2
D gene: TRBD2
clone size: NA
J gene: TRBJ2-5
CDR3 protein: CASSLADRGAGGEETQYF
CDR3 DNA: TGTGCCAGCAGCCTAGCGGATAGGGGAGCTGGGGGGGAAGAGACCCAGTACTTC

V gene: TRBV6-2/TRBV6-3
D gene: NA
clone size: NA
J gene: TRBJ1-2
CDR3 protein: CASSRHSAGTNYGYTF
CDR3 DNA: TGTGCCAGCAGTAGACATTCAGCCGGTACTAACTATGGCTACACCTTC

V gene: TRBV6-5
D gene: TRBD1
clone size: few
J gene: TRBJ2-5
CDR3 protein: CASSFQQGSETQYF
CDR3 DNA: TGTGCCAGCAGTTTTCAACAGGGGTCAGAGACCCAGTACTTC

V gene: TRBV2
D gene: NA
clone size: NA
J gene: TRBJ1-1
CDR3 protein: CASSFQAAVEAFF
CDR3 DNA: TGTGCCAGCAGTTTCCAGGCGGCGGTTGAAGCTTTCTTT

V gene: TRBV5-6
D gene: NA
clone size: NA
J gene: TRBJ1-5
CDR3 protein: CASSFSFSNQPQHF
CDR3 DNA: TGTGCCAGCAGCTTTTCTTTTAGCAATCAGCCCCAGCATTTT

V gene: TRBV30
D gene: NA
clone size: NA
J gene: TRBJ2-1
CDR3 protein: CAWSSTVYNEQFF
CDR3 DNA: TGTGCCTGGAGCAGCACTGTCTACAATGAGCAGTTCTTC

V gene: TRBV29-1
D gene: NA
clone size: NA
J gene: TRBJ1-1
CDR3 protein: CSAWNTEAFF
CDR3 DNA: TGCAGCGCCTGGAACACTGAAGCTTTCTTT